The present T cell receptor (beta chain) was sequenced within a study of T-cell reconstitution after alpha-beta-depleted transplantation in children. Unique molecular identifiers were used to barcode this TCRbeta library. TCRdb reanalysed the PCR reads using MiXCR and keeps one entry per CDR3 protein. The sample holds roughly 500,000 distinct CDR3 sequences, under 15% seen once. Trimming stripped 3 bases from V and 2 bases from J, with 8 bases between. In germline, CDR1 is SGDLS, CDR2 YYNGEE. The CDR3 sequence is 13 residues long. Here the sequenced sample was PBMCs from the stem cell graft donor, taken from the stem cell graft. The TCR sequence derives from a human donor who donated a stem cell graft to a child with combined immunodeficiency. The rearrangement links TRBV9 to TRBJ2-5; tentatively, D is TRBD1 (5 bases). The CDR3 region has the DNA TGTGCCAGCAGCGGCCCAGGGCAAGAGACCCAGTACTTC. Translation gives CASSGPGQETQYF.